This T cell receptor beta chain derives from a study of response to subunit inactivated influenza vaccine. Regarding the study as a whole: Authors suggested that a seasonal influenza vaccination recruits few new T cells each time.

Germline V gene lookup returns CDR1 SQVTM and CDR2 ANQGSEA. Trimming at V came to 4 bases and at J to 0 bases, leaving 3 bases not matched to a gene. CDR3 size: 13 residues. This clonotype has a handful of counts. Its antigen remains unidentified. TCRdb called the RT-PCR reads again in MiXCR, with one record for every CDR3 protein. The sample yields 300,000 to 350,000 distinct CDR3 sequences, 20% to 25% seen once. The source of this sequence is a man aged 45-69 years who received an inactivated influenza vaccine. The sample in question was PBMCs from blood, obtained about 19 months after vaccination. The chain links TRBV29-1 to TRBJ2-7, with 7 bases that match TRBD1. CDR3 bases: TGCAGCGTTGTGGGACAGCTCTCCTACGAGCAGTACTTC. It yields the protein CSVVGQLSYEQYF.